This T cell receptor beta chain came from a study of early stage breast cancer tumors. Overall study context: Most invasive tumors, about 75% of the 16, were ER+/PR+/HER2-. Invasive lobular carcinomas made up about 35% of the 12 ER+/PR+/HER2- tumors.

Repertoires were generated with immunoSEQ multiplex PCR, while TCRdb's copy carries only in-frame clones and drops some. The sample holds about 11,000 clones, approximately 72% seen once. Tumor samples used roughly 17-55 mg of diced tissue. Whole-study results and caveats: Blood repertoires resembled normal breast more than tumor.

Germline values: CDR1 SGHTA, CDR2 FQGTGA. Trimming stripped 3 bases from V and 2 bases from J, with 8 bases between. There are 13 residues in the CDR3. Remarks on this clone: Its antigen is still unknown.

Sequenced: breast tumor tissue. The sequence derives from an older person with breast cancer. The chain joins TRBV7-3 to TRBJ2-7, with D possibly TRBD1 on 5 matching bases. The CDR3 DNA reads TGTGCCAGCAGCTTGGGCAGGGCCTACGAGCAGTACTTC. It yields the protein CASSLGRAYEQYF.